A single sample is the source of the 16 T cell receptor beta chains below, sequenced in a study of OX40 agonist ivuxolimab in advanced cancers. Clones were sequenced by immunoSEQ multiplex PCR, and TCRdb holds only the in-frame ones, with some missing. The table records more than 45,000 clones, more than 80% of them present only once. Specimen: CD4+ or CD8+ T cells sorted from blood, collected in a trial of the OX40 agonist ivuxolimab. The receptors stem from an adult with an advanced solid tumor such as melanoma, head and neck, liver or kidney cancer.

The V gene is TRBV4-2, the J gene TRBJ2-5; TRBD2 matches at 11 bases. The CDR3 covers 17 residues. The J segment lost 10 bases and the V segment lost 0 bases, leaving 13 bases of the junction unmatched. Germline CDR1 LGHNA, CDR2 YNFKEQ. In nucleotides, the CDR3 is TGTGCCAGCAGCCAAGACCATGCACTAGCGGGGGACGGGGGCCAGTACTTC. As protein: CASSQDHALAGDGGQYF.

The V and J genes are TRBV18 and TRBJ1-1, with D unclear. Germline V gene lookup returns CDR1 KGHSH and CDR2 LQKENI. Trimming took 5 bases from V and 1 from J, leaving 14 bases between them. The CDR3 length is 15 residues. The CDR3 DNA reads as TGTGCCAGCTCATCCCCGACGAGAGGGAACACTGAAGCTTTCTTT. Translated: CASSSPTRGNTEAFF.

CDR3 region: CASSPRTATNEKLFF. Written as DNA, the CDR3 is TGTGCCAGCTCACCTCGGACAGCTACTAATGAAAAACTGTTTTTT. The rearrangement uses TRBV18 and TRBJ1-4, with a weak D call TRBD1 (6 bases). CDR3 length: 15 amino acids. V lost 3 bases and J lost 2, with 10 bases in between. The germline V gene has CDR1 KGHSH and CDR2 LQKENI.

The CDR3 region has the DNA TGTGCCAGCAGTAAGGGACAGCTTTATAGCAATCAGCCCCAGCATTTT. Encoded protein: CASSKGQLYSNQPQHF. The chain combines TRBV6-4 with TRBJ1-5; TRBD1 aligns across 7 bases. The J segment lost 0 bases and the V segment lost 5 bases, leaving 7 bases of the junction unmatched. Per germline, CDR1 MRHNA and CDR2 SNTAGT. This CDR3 has 16 amino acids.

This chain connects TRBV21-1 to TRBJ1-3; TRBD1 was called by the table and not checked on the DNA. TRBV21-1 is recorded as a pseudogene. The CDR3 has 18 amino acids. CDR3 nucleotides: TGTGCCAGCAGCAAAGGGCGGAGACAGGAGTTCTCTGGAAACACCATATATTTT. The encoded protein is CASSKGRRQEFSGNTIYF.

The chain links TRBV5-4 to TRBJ2-6; no clear D gene. The CDR3 runs 14 residues. The germline V gene encodes CDR1 SGHNT and CDR2 YYREEE (reference sequence). Trimming removed 6 bases from V and 2 bases from J, with 9 bases in between. The CDR3 sequence is CASTTPPGANVLTF. CDR3 coding DNA: TGTGCCAGCACCACACCCCCTGGGGCCAACGTCCTGACTTTC.

The rearrangement uses TRBV7-2 and TRBJ1-2, with D unclear. The V gene lost 1 base and the J gene lost 3 bases, with 12 bases spanning the gap. Germline CDR1 is SGHTA and CDR2 is FQGNSA. The CDR3 extends over 15 amino acids. CDR3 sequence: CASSLVSPGDYGYTF. The CDR3 region has the DNA TGTGCCAGCAGCTTAGTGTCCCCAGGAGACTATGGCTACACCTTC.

This clone was detected only a few times. The rearrangement links TRBV30 to TRBJ1-1; D is undetermined. Germline lookup yields CDR1 GTSNPN and CDR2 SVGIG (reference sequence). The CDR3 spans 13 residues. The ends were cut back, 6 bases at V and 0 bases at J, with 11 bases in the middle. For the CDR3, the DNA is TGTGCCTGTATTACCGACATGAACACTGAAGCTTTCTTT. It yields the protein CACITDMNTEAFF. Drawing the rest from reference TRBV30 and TRBJ1-1, the complete variable domain is SQTIHQWPATLVQPVGSPLSLECTVEGTSNPNLYWYRQAAGRGLQLLFYSVGIGQISSEVPQNLSASRPQDRQFILSSKKLLLSDSGFYLCACITDMNTEAFFGQGTRLTVV.

The chain couples TRBV6-5 to TRBJ2-7; D may be TRBD1 (6 bases). This CDR3 region has 14 residues. Germline lookup yields CDR1 MNHEY and CDR2 SVGAGI. Trimming took 2 bases from V and 7 from J, leaving 15 bases between them. In DNA form, the CDR3 reads TGTGCCAGCAGTTACCGAGCAGGGGTCGGGGAGCAGTACTTC. It encodes CASSYRAGVGEQYF.

This chain joins TRBV21-1 and TRBJ1-1; the table's D call TRBD1 went unverified against the DNA. TRBV21-1 is tagged as a pseudogene. This CDR3 spans 19 amino acids. CDR3 protein: CASSKITRDRGRMNTEAFF. CDR3 coding DNA: TGTGCCAGCAGCAAAATCACCCGGGACAGGGGGCGCATGAACACTGAAGCTTTCTTT.

This rearrangement joins TRBV11-3 to TRBJ2-3; 10 bases align to TRBD2. J gave up 2 bases and V 5 bases, and 1 base lay outside the gene matches. In germline, CDR1 is SGHNT, CDR2 YENEEA. The CDR3 totals 14 residues. The CDR3 spells CASSLAGVTDTQYF. The CDR3 DNA follows: TGTGCCAGCAGCCTAGCGGGGGTCACAGATACGCAGTATTTT.

The chain carries TRBV5-4 and TRBJ2-1, with D perhaps TRBD2 (7 bases). Trimming took off 4 bases at V and 1 base at J, with 12 bases between the two ends. The V gene's germline CDR1 is SGHNT and CDR2 YYREEE (reference sequence). This CDR3 is 15 amino acids long. The CDR3 bases are TGTGCCAGCAGCCCCGGGGGGCCTTCCTACAATGAGCAGTTCTTC. Its protein is CASSPGGPSYNEQFF.

This clone was counted only a few times. The V call is TRBV7-2, the J call TRBJ1-2, with D maybe TRBD1 (6 bases). This CDR3 spans 15 amino acids. CDR1 and CDR2 (germline): SGHTA, FQGNSA. Deletions cut 1 base from V and 5 bases from J, with 14 bases between. The CDR3 protein is CASSLDDRRGYGYTF. Here the CDR3 DNA reads TGTGCCAGCAGCTTAGATGACCGCAGGGGTTATGGCTACACCTTC.

The rearrangement uses TRBV5-6 and TRBJ2-3; D remains ambiguous. The ends were cut back, 2 bases at V and 2 bases at J, with 3 bases in the middle. CDR3 length: 12 residues. CDR1 and CDR2 (germline): SGHDT, YYEEEE. The CDR3 loop reads CASSFYTDTQYF. CDR3 DNA sequence: TGTGCCAGCAGCTTCTACACAGATACGCAGTATTTT. Using reference TRBV5-6 and TRBJ2-3 for the parts outside the CDR3, the full variable domain is DAGVTQSPTHLIKTRGQQVTLRCSPKSGHDTVSWYQQALGQGPQFIFQYYEEEERQRGNFPDRFSGHQFPNYSSELNVNALLLGDSALYLCASSFYTDTQYFGPGTRLTVL.

CDR3 nucleotide sequence: TGTGCCAGCAGTTTAATTAACTATGGCTACACCTTC. This sequence encodes CASSLINYGYTF. The gene calls are TRBV27 and TRBJ1-2; D uncertain. This CDR3 spans 12 amino acids. Germline CDR1 MNHEY, CDR2 SMNVEV (reference sequence). V was clipped by 2 bases and J by 1 base, with 2 bases between them.

This rearrangement joins TRBV10-1 to TRBJ1-1; D is uncertain. The ends were cut back, 5 bases at V and 0 bases at J, with 7 bases in the middle. The CDR3 is 13 amino acids. Per the germline V gene, CDR1 is WNHNN and CDR2 is SYGVQD (reference sequence). CDR3 protein: CASSLGMNTEAFF. The CDR3 DNA follows: TGCGCCAGCAGTCTAGGCATGAACACTGAAGCTTTCTTT.